This passage covers 17 T cell receptor beta chains from one sample sequenced in a study of cytomegalovirus exposure and HLA in healthy donors (dated by TCRdb to the late 2010s). Library creation used the immunoSEQ multiplex PCR assay. TCRdb limited this immuneACCESS table to in-frame rearrangements with V and J called. A share of clones is missing; checked studies link under half to unresolved V genes, and the rest is unexplained. The sample data list some 140,000 clones, and approximately 84% of these were observed just once. The top ten clones comprise under 1.5% of the sample. The material sequenced was PBMCs. Receptors were obtained from a woman in her twenties or thirties in good health and CMV-seronegative.

This clone was seen a few times. This chain connects TRBV4-3 to TRBJ2-7; 7 bases are shared with TRBD1. V dropped 4 bases and J dropped 3; count of bases not matched to a gene: 3. The CDR3 length is 13 residues. In germline, CDR1 is LGHNA, CDR2 YSLEER. CDR3: CASSPRTGYEQYF. In nucleotides, the CDR3 is TGCGCCAGCAGCCCGAGGACAGGCTACGAGCAGTACTTC.

The chain recombines TRBV27 with TRBJ2-3; 15 bases line up with TRBD2. V trimming: 5 bases; J trimming: 7 bases; junction bases outside the gene matches: 13. CDR1 is MNHEY, CDR2 SMNVEV, per germline (reference sequence). The CDR3 consists of 18 residues. Here the CDR3 DNA reads TGTGCCAGCAGTGAGGGACTAGCGGGGGGTCGCGAAATTAATACGCAGTATTTT. This codes for CASSEGLAGGREINTQYF.

The chain recombines TRBV28 with TRBJ2-7; 13 bases are shared with TRBD2. From germline, CDR1 is MDHEN and CDR2 SYDVKM. The CDR3 extends over 15 amino acids. Trimming removed 6 bases from V and 3 bases from J; junction bases left unmatched: 5. The CDR3 DNA reads TGTGCCAGCAGACCTACTAGCGGGGGGGGCTACGAGCAGTACTTC. Its protein product is CASRPTSGGGYEQYF.

The sample holds many counts of this clone. As DNA, the CDR3 is TGTGCCAGCAGCGCCCAGGGGCTTGTGGATGGCTACACCTTC. Translating it yields CASSAQGLVDGYTF. V usage is TRBV6-1 and J usage is TRBJ1-2; D perhaps matches TRBD1 (6 bases). The germline V gene has CDR1 MNHNS and CDR2 SASEGT. The CDR3 has 14 amino acids. Trimming left V 6 bases short and J 6 bases short, with 17 bases between.

This sequence joins TRBV4-3 and TRBJ1-6, with 7 positions matching TRBD1. The V gene end was trimmed by 0 bases and the J gene end by 9 bases; junction bases not matched to a gene: 5. The CDR3 totals 15 residues. Germline lookup yields CDR1 LGHNA and CDR2 YSLEER. DNA of the CDR3: TGCGCCAGCAGCCAAGATCCCAGGGGGTTTTCACCCCTCCACTTT. It codes for CASSQDPRGFSPLHF.

The CDR3 region is CASSISPRGDNSPLHF. CDR3 DNA: TGTGCCAGTAGTATATCTCCCAGGGGGGATAATTCACCCCTCCACTTT. The chain uses TRBV19 and TRBJ1-6; 7 bases align to TRBD1. Trimming took 2 bases from V and 5 from J; bases not matched to a gene: 6. Looked up from germline, CDR1 is LNHDA and CDR2 is SQIVND (reference sequence). The CDR3 is made up of 16 amino acids.

The chain uses TRBV5-6 and TRBJ1-5; the D is unclear. Germline CDR1 SGHDT, CDR2 YYEEEE. The CDR3 spans 14 residues. The V end was cut by 3 bases, the J end by 6 bases, with 13 bases between. In nucleotides, the CDR3 is TGTGCCAGCAGCTCCCGGCAGGTAGGTCAGCCCCAGCATTTT. It specifies CASSSRQVGQPQHF.

V and J are TRBV19 and TRBJ2-4; 7 bases match TRBD1. The germline V gene has CDR1 LNHDA and CDR2 SQIVND (reference sequence). This CDR3 spans 17 amino acids. V shed 2 bases and J 4 bases; nucleotides not matched to a gene: 11. This chain's CDR3 is CASSIRLGDRLKNIQYF. CDR3 nucleotide sequence: TGTGCCAGTAGTATAAGGTTAGGGGACAGACTAAAAAACATTCAGTACTTC.

V is TRBV6-5 and J is TRBJ2-3; 8 bases agree with TRBD2. The V gene end was trimmed by 5 bases and the J gene end by 13 bases; junction bases not matched to a gene: 5. Germline V gene lookup returns CDR1 MNHEY and CDR2 SVGAGI. This CDR3 spans 11 amino acids. The CDR3 is CASSLAGVKYF. The CDR3 DNA reads TGTGCCAGCAGTCTAGCGGGTGTAAAGTATTTT.

This clone is a singleton in its sample. V gene TRBV6-1 combines with J gene TRBJ2-5; D is perhaps TRBD2 (7 bases). The CDR3 has 15 amino acids. From germline, CDR1 is MNHNS and CDR2 SASEGT. Trimming removed 3 bases at V and 5 bases at J, with 16 bases between. CDR3: CASSDPPGGRETQYF. CDR3 nucleotides: TGTGCCAGCAGTGACCCCCCCGGGGGGCGGGAGACCCAGTACTTC.

The rearrangement uses TRBV6-6 and TRBJ2-2; the D gene is possibly TRBD1 (6 bases). This CDR3 contains 14 residues. Germline loops: CDR1 MNHNY, CDR2 SVGAGI (reference sequence). V lost 10 bases and J 5 bases, leaving 17 bases between the germline ends. For the CDR3, the DNA is TGTGCCACTCTAGGGCCTCAGGGGACCGGGGAGCTGTTTTTT. Protein sequence: CATLGPQGTGELFF.

Details on this clone: The same CDR3 can be traced to other DNA sequences in this sample. This chain uses TRBV5-1 with TRBJ2-3, with a tentative D call TRBD1 (6 bases). The CDR3 has 14 amino acids. V was trimmed by 0 bases and J by 2 bases, leaving 7 bases between them. Germline CDR1 is SGHRS and CDR2 is YFSETQ. The CDR3 DNA sequence: TGCGCCAGCAGCTTGGGACAGGTCACAGATACGCAGTATTTT. Translated, it gives CASSLGQVTDTQYF.

The V and J genes are TRBV5-4 and TRBJ2-1; D remains unclear. The CDR3 covers 13 residues. V lost 0 bases and J 3 bases, leaving 4 bases between the germline ends. Germline values: CDR1 SGHNT, CDR2 YYREEE (reference sequence). The DNA for the CDR3 is TGTGCCAGCAGCTTGGGCGACTACAATGAGCAGTTCTTC. Protein sequence: CASSLGDYNEQFF.

The rearrangement uses TRBV9 and TRBJ2-5; D may be TRBD2 (6 bases). Germline V lookup: CDR1 SGDLS, CDR2 YYNGEE. This CDR3 has 14 amino acids. The V end was cut by 0 bases, the J end by 2 bases, with 8 bases between. The CDR3 sequence: CASSVGGVQETQYF. The CDR3 DNA reads as TGTGCCAGCAGCGTAGGGGGGGTTCAAGAGACCCAGTACTTC.

This chain links TRBV11-2 with TRBJ2-7; a weak D match, TRBD1 (6 bases). CDR3 length: 15 amino acids. In germline, CDR1 is SGHAT, CDR2 FQNNGV. V was shortened by 1 base and J by 2 bases, with 12 bases between the two germline ends. The CDR3 reads CASSLGTAPTYEQYF. The CDR3 bases are TGTGCCAGCAGCTTAGGGACAGCCCCAACCTACGAGCAGTACTTC.

This clone occurred once. V usage is TRBV27 and J usage is TRBJ1-2; D remains unclear. This CDR3 comprises 13 residues. Germline CDR1 MNHEY, CDR2 SMNVEV (reference sequence). Trimming stripped 2 bases from V and 8 bases from J, with 12 bases between. In nucleotides, the CDR3 is TGTGCCAGCAGTTTAGTCGGCGCGGGAGGCTACACCTTC. Translating gives CASSLVGAGGYTF.

This chain uses TRBV7-2 with TRBJ1-5; TRBD1 aligns across 9 bases. Unmatched junction bases numbered 6, after V lost 3 bases and J lost 6 bases. The length of the CDR3 is 15 residues. The germline V gene has CDR1 SGHTA and CDR2 FQGNSA. In DNA form, the CDR3 reads TGTGCCAGCAGCTTTTACAGGGGGCAGGGTCAGCCCCAGCATTTT. Translation: CASSFYRGQGQPQHF. Full variable domain (outside the CDR3, taken from reference TRBV7-2 and TRBJ1-5): GAGVSQSPSNKVTEKGKDVELRCDPISGHTALYWYRQSLGQGLEFLIYFQGNSAPDKSGLPSDRFSAERTGGSVSTLTIQRTQQEDSAVYLCASSFYRGQGQPQHFGDGTRLSIL.